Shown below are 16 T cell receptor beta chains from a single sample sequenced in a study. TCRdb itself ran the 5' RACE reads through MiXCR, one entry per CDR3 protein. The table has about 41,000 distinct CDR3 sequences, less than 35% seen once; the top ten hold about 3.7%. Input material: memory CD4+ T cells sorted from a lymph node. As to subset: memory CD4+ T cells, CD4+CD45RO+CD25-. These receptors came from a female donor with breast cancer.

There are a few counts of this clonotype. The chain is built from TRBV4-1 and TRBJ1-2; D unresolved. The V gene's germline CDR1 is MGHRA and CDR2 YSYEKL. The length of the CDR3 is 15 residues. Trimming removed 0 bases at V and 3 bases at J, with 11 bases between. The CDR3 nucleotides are TGCGCCAGCAGCCAAGACCAGGAGGAATACTATGGCTACACCTTC. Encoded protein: CASSQDQEEYYGYTF.

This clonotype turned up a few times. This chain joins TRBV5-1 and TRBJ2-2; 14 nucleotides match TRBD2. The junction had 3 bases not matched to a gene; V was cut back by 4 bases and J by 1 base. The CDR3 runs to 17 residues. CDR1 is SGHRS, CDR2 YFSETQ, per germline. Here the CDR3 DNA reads TGCGCCAGCAGCATTGGGACTAGCGGGAGGAACACCGGGGAGCTGTTTTTT. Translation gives CASSIGTSGRNTGELFF.

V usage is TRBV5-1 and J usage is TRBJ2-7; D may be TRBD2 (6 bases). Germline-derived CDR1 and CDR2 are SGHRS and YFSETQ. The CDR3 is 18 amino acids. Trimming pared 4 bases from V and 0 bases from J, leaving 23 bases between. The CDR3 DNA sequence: TGCGCCAGCAGCGTCCCGCGGGACGGAAAATCTGGCTCCTACGAGCAGTACTTC. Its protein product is CASSVPRDGKSGSYEQYF.

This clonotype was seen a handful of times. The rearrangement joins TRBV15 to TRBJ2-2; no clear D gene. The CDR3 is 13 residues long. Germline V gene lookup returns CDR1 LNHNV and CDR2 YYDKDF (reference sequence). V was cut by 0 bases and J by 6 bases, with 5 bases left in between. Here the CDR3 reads CATSRDNPGELFF. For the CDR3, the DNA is TGTGCCACCAGCAGAGATAACCCCGGGGAGCTGTTTTTT.

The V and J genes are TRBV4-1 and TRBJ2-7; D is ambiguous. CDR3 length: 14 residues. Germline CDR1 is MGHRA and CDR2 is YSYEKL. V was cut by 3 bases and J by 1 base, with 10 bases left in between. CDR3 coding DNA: TGCGCCAGCAGCCAGCGCGTACAGTCCTACGAGCAGTACTTC. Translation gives CASSQRVQSYEQYF.

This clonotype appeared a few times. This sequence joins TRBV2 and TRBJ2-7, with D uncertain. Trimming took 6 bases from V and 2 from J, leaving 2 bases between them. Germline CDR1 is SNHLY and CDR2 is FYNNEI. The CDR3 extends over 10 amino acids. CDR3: CASRAYEQYF. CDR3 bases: TGTGCCAGCAGGGCCTACGAGCAGTACTTC.

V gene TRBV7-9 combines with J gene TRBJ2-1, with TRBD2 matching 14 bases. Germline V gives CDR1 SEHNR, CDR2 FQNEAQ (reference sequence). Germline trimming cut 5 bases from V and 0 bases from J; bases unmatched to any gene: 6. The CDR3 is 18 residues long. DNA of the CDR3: TGTGCCAGCAGCCAGGGACTAGCGGGGGTCCCCTCCTACAATGAGCAGTTCTTC. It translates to CASSQGLAGVPSYNEQFF. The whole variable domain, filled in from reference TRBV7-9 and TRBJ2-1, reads DTGVSQNPRHKITKRGQNVTFRCDPISEHNRLYWYRQTLGQGPEFLTYFQNEAQLEKSRLLSDRFSAERPKGSFSTLEIQRTEQGDSAMYLCASSQGLAGVPSYNEQFFGPGTRLTVL.

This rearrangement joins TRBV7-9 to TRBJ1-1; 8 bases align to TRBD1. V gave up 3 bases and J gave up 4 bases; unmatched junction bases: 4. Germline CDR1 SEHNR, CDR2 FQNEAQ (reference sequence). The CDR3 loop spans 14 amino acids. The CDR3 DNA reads TGTGCCAGCAGCTTCACAGGGGGAGTCACTGAAGCTTTCTTT. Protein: CASSFTGGVTEAFF.

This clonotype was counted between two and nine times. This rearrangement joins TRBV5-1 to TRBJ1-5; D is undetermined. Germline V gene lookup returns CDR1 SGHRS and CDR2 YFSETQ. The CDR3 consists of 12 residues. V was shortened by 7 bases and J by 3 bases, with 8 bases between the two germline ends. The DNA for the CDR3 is TGCGCCAGCCCCCCGATCAATCAGCCCCAGCATTTT. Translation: CASPPINQPQHF.

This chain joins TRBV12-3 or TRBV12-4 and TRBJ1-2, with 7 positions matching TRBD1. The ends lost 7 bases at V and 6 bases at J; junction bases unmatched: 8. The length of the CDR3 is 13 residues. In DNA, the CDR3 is TGTGCCAGCACCCAGGGGGGGAACCATGGCTACACCTTC. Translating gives CASTQGGNHGYTF.

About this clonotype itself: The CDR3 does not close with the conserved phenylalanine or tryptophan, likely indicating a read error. CDR3: CASTSDSTLNTEAFL. The CDR3 bases are TGCGCCAGCACCTCCGACAGTACCCTGAACACTGAAGCTTTCCTT. This chain links TRBV6-5 with TRBJ1-1, with D tentatively TRBD1 (5 bases). In germline, CDR1 is MNHEY, CDR2 SVGAGI. The CDR3 is 15 residues long.

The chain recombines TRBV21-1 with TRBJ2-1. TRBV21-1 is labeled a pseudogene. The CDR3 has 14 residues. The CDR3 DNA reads TGTACCAGCAGCAACTCGACACGGAGCAATGAGCAGTTCTTC. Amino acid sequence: CTSSNSTRSNEQFF.

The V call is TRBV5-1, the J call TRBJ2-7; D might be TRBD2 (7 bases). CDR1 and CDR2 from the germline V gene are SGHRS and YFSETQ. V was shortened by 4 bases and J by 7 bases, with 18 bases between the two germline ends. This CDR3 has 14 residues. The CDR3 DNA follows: TGCGCCAGCAGCCCCCCGACGGGGGGCAGGGAGCAGTACTTC. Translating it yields CASSPPTGGREQYF.

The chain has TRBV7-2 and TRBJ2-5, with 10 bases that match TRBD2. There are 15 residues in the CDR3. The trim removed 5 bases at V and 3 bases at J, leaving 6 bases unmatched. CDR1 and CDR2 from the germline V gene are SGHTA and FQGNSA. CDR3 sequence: CASSAGLAYEETQYF. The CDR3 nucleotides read TGTGCCAGCAGCGCGGGACTAGCGTACGAAGAGACCCAGTACTTC.

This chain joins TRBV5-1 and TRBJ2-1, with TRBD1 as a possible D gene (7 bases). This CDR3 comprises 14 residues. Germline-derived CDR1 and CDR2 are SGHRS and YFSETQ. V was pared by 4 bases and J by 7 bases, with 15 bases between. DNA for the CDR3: TGCGCCAGCAGCGCAGGAGGGGGCGCGAATGAGCAGTTCTTC. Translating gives CASSAGGGANEQFF. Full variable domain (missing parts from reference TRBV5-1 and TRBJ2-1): KAGVTQTPRYLIKTRGQQVTLSCSPISGHRSVSWYQQTPGQGLQFLFEYFSETQRNKGNFPGRFSGRQFSNSRSEMNVSTLELGDSALYLCASSAGGGANEQFFGPGTRLTVL.

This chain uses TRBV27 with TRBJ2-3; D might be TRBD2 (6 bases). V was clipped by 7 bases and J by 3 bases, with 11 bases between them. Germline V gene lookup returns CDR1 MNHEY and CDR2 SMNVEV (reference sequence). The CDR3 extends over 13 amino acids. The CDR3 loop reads CASTLGGTDTQYF. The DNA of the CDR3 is TGTGCCAGCACCCTGGGGGGAACAGATACGCAGTATTTT.